This TCR beta chain appears in the sequencing data of a study of blood T cell repertoires in COVID-19. This table comes from immunoSEQ multiplex PCR, and its TCRdb copy is limited to in-frame clones, with some not included. In the table there are approximately 500,000 clones, about 91% of which are singletons. Deletions cut 4 bases from V and 3 bases from J, with 13 bases between. The CDR3 extends over 14 amino acids. Per the germline V gene, CDR1 is LNHDA and CDR2 is SQIVND (reference sequence). V and J are TRBV19 and TRBJ2-7; tentatively, D is TRBD1 (6 bases). This TCR came from a man aged 18-30 years with COVID-19, enrolled during active disease. The source material was peripheral blood. The CDR3, as DNA: TGTGCCAGTAGTACCACGGGACAACGCTACGAGCAGTACTTC. This encodes CASSTTGQRYEQYF.